Here is one T cell receptor (beta chain) with its context. Its antigen is not identified. Trimming pared 3 bases from V and 5 bases from J, leaving 12 bases between. The CDR3 sequence is 14 residues long. In germline, CDR1 is SGDLS, CDR2 YYNGEE. The sample comes from a study of CD8 T cells in ankylosing spondylitis. TCRdb independently ran MiXCR on the 5' RACE reads; one entry per CDR3 protein. The sample lists 250,000 to 300,000 distinct CDR3 sequences, 15% to 20% occurring once. General study points: What seemed typical of ankylosing spondylitis blood was a TCR beta motif built from roughly eight highly homologous variants.

Sequencing was carried out using blood, either unsorted or a sorted T cell fraction (not recorded which). V is TRBV9 and J is TRBJ2-1, with D possibly being TRBD2 (5 bases). The TCR sequence derives from a male donor with ankylosing spondylitis or in good health (not recorded which). Here the CDR3 reads CASSASGIDNEQFF. In nucleotides, the CDR3 is TGTGCCAGCAGCGCCTCCGGGATCGACAATGAGCAGTTCTTC.